This T cell receptor (beta chain) was sequenced in a study of vaccination effects on CD4 cells after COVID-19. Study-level information: It was a median of 72 days after the second dose that post-vaccine samples were obtained.

General study results and limits: Late after vaccination, infection- and vaccine-induced clones showed marked clonal contraction. Common cold coronaviruses were cross-recognized by only 1 of 255 vaccine-induced clones in healthy vaccinees.

Clones were sequenced by immunoSEQ multiplex PCR, and TCRdb holds only the in-frame ones, with some missing. The sample holds approximately 78,000 clones, around 80% seen once. Remarks on this clone: The antigen is undetermined.

Ahead of sequencing, the ViraFEST assay grew antigen-specific CD4+ T cells using viral peptide pools. With roughly 9 days of culture completed, CD4+ T cells were isolated. Either the BNT162b2 or mRNA-1273 vaccine was given to participants in two doses. Per germline, CDR1 SGHRS and CDR2 YFSETQ. The CDR3 runs to 16 residues. V lost 0 bases and J lost 3, with 12 bases in between. This chain connects TRBV5-1 to TRBJ2-2; tentative D call: TRBD1 (6 bases). The sample here was CD4+ T cells from PBMCs cultured with HCoV-229E spike peptides, taken after COVID-19 vaccination. This clonotype originated in a human donor who received a COVID-19 vaccine. The CDR3 spells CASSLAPRGDTGELFF. The CDR3 nucleotides are TGCGCCAGCAGCTTGGCCCCCAGGGGAGACACCGGGGAGCTGTTTTTT.